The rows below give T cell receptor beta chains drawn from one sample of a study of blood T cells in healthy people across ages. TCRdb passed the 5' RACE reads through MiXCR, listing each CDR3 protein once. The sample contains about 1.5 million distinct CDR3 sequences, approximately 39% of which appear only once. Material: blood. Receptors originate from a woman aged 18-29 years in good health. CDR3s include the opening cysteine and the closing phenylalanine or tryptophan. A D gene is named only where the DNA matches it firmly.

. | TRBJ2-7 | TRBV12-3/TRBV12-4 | CASSFSGQGTRYYEQYF
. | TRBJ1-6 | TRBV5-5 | CASSHRGADNSPLHF
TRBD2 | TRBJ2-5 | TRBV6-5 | CASGTSQETQYF
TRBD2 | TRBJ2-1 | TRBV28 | CASRGGTSGRWPYNEQFF
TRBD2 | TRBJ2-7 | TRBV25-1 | CASNKAGGHHEQYF
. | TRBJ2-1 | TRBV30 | CAWSPISGNEQFF
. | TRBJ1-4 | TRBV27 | CASSVVGRNEKLFF
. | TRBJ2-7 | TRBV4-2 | CASSQDGAPSSYEQYF
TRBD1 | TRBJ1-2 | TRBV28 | CAARGRGRYGYTF
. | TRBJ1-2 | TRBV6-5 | CASSYSGRRTVDGYTF
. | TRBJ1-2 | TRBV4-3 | CASSQDGTSGYGYTF
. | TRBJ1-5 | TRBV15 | CATSRAGGLNQPQHF
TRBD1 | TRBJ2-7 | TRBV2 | CASRGTANSYEQYF
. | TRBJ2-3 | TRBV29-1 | CSAWGGVTRADTQYF
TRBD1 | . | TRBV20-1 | CSARGGTGYNEQYF
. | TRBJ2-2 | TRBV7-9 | CASSFGGFNTGELFF
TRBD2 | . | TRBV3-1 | CAASSGSGYEQYF
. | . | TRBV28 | CASSLKASEGYEQYF
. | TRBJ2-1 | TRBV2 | CASSAAPYSIYNEQFF
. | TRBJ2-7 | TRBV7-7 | CTSSYRQGSYEQYF
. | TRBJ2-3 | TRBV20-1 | CSATGLVVTDTQYF
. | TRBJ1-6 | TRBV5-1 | CASSDIGTLHF
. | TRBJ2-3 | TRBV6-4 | CASSDSGRGTQYF
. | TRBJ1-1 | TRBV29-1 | CSVVGQGHATEAFF
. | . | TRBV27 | CASSFRGSRETQYF
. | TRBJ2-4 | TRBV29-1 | CSAREYSNIQYF
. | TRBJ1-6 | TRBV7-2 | CASSSYGSLNNSPLHF
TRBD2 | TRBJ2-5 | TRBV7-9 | CAGGGSSGTETQYF
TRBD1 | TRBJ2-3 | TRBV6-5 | CASSYHNRGPDTQYF
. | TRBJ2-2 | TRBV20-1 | CSASRITGELFF
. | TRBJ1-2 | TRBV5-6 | CASSIRRTNYGYTF
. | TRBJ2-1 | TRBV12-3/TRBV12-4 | CASSFGDEQFF
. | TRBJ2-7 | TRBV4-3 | CASSQVSGAAYEQYF
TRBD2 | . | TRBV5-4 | CASSLDLAGVYEQYF
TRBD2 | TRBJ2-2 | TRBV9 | CASSVAGTSGAGELFF
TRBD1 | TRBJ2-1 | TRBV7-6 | CASSPTGGESNEQFF
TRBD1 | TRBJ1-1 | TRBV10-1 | CASSEGTGLNTEAFF
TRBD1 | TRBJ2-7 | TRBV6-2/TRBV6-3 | CATSRDRGIEQYF
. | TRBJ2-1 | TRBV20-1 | CSAISSSGVYNEQFF
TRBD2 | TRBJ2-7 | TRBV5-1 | CASSLAPTSGRIAYEQYF
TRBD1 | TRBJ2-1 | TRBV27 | CASSLSGAGGRFYNEQFF
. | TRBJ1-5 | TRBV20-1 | CSASRRGSNQPQHF
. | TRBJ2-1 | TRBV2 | CASSVLVAETPSETQFF
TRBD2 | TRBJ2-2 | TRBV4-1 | CASSLGLAGGGELFF
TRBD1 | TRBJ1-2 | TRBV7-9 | CASSLEQGGNYGYTF
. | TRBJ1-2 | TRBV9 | CASSAPLNGYTF
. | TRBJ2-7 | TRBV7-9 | CASSVVGGLYEQYF
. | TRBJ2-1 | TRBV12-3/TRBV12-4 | CASSDPGLGSYNEQFF
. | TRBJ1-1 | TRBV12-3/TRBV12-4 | CASSLSTPEAFF
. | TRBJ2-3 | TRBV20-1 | CSAGPSAQYTDTQYF
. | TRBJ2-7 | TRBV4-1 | CASSLRLEGHEQYF
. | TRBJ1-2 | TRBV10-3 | CANQTNYGYTF
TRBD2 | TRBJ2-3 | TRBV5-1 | CASSLMVAGVDTQYF